These T cell receptor beta chains were read from a single sample in a study of cytotoxic CD8 clonotypes in ibrutinib-treated CLL. Profiled with immunoSEQ multiplex PCR; TCRdb holds only in-frame clones, not every one. The sample lists about 160,000 clones; 81% were seen once. The sequencing here drew on PBMCs, taken after 12 months of ibrutinib treatment. The receptors here all came from a human donor with chronic lymphocytic leukemia. CDR3s include the opening cysteine and the closing phenylalanine or tryptophan. The D gene is left open where the match is weak. Some rows mark clone size as missing; the rest say once, few, many or name a class of expanded clone.

-	-	TRBJ1-2	TRBV29-1	CSVEDQSGGYTF	TGCAGCGTTGAAGATCAAAGTGGAGGCTACACCTTC
TRBD1	once	TRBJ1-5	TRBV5-5	CASSLEGQGRQPQHF	TGTGCCAGCAGCTTGGAGGGACAGGGGAGGCAGCCCCAGCATTTT
-	-	TRBJ1-2	TRBV28	CASSPGVGYGYTF	TGTGCCAGCAGTCCGGGGGTTGGCTATGGCTACACCTTC
-	-	TRBJ1-2	TRBV7-2	CASSSPGGGYGYTF	TGTGCCAGCAGCTCCCCGGGAGGGGGCTATGGCTACACCTTC
-	-	TRBJ1-2	TRBV4-2	CASRNRRGSYGYTF	TGTGCCAGCAGGAACAGAAGGGGCAGCTATGGCTACACCTTC
-	-	TRBJ2-7	TRBV27	CASSPQGGSYEQYF	TGTGCCAGCAGTCCCCAGGGCGGCTCCTACGAGCAGTACTTC
-	-	TRBJ2-3	TRBV5-1	CASSWGRGTTDTQYF	TGCGCCAGCAGCTGGGGGCGCGGCACCACAGATACGCAGTATTTT
-	-	TRBJ2-1	TRBV11-2	CASSLRGSTYNEQFF	TGTGCCAGCAGCTTAAGAGGGAGCACCTACAATGAGCAGTTCTTC
TRBD1	-	TRBJ2-7	TRBV2	CASLRGQGYEQYF	TGTGCCAGTCTCAGGGGGCAGGGGTACGAGCAGTACTTC
TRBD1	-	TRBJ2-7	TRBV19	CASSRDSSYEQYF	TGTGCCAGTAGCAGGGACAGCTCCTACGAGCAGTACTTC
-	-	TRBJ2-3	TRBV2	CASSEDTSTDTQYF	TGTGCCAGCAGTGAGGACACATCCACAGATACGCAGTATTTT
-	-	TRBJ2-2	TRBV5-1	CASSLISRGDTGELFF	TGCGCCAGCAGCCTGATATCTAGGGGGGACACCGGGGAGCTGTTTTTT
TRBD2	-	TRBJ2-5	TRBV5-4	CASSLTSGGNRETQYF	TGTGCCAGCAGCTTGACTAGCGGGGGTAATAGGGAGACCCAGTACTTC
-	-	TRBJ2-6	TRBV7-2	CASSLWRVGSGANVLTF	TGTGCCAGCAGCTTGTGGAGGGTCGGCTCTGGGGCCAACGTCCTGACTTTC
TRBD1	-	TRBJ2-7	TRBV28	CASSSPDRAYEQYF	TGTGCCAGCAGTTCTCCGGACAGGGCCTACGAGCAGTACTTC
-	few	TRBJ2-3	TRBV4-1	CASSQDGDNEETDTQYF	TGCGCCAGCAGCCAAGACGGCGACAACGAAGAAACAGATACGCAGTATTTT
-	-	TRBJ1-2	TRBV19	CASRLSTAPYGYTF	TGTGCCAGTAGGCTCTCGACAGCCCCATATGGCTACACCTTC
TRBD1	-	TRBJ1-5	TRBV2	CASSEGTGGWEPQHF	TGTGCCAGCAGTGAAGGGACAGGGGGCTGGGAGCCCCAGCATTTT
-	-	TRBJ1-6	TRBV28	CASSLRRVESPLHF	TGTGCCAGCAGTTTACGCAGGGTTGAGTCACCCCTCCACTTT
-	-	TRBJ1-6	TRBV7-2	CASRRQDNSPLHF	TGTGCCAGCAGAAGGCAGGACAATTCACCCCTCCACTTT
-	-	TRBJ2-5	TRBV4-3	CASSQERGGRKVRETQYF	TGCGCCAGCAGCCAAGAGAGGGGGGGGCGGAAGGTTCGGGAGACCCAGTACTTC
TRBD1	-	TRBJ1-1	TRBV18	CASSPNRDSEAFF	TGTGCCAGCTCTCCAAATCGGGACAGTGAAGCTTTCTTT